A selection of T cell receptor beta chains follows, all from one sample in a study of T cell repertoires in cytomegalovirus infection. A single record per CDR3 protein comes from TCRdb applying MiXCR to the reads. The sample lists 30,000 to 40,000 distinct CDR3 sequences, approximately 52% occurring once. The antigens these receptors bind are not known. The sequences come from CD8+ T cells from cultured PBMCs, collected from culture after CMV antigen stimulation. The receptors were sampled from a human donor in good health (CMV status not recorded). Some clones in this sample may be carry-over from other donors' samples. CDR3s include the opening cysteine and the closing phenylalanine or tryptophan. D genes are given only for firm matches. Where a row states a size, it is once, few, many or the class of an expanded clone; other rows omit it.

TRBV3-1	.	TRBJ2-7	.	CASSQDARGKYF	TGTGCCAGCAGCCAAGATGCACGAGGAAAGTACTTC
TRBV7-9	.	TRBJ2-1	.	CASGSIDSYNEQFF	TGTGCCAGCGGGTCAATAGATTCCTACAATGAGCAGTTCTTC
TRBV7-6	.	TRBJ1-2	many	CASSLVLQGRANYGYTF	TGTGCCAGCAGCTTAGTGCTGCAGGGGCGAGCTAACTATGGCTACACCTTC
TRBV7-4	TRBD1	TRBJ2-7	.	CASTSTQGTELYEQYF	TGTGCCAGCACTTCTACCCAGGGGACAGAGCTCTACGAGCAGTACTTC
TRBV7-3	TRBD1	TRBJ2-1	.	CASSLSPRQGAQGQFF	TGTGCCAGCAGCTTAAGTCCGAGACAGGGGGCCCAAGGTCAGTTCTTC
TRBV24-1	TRBD1	TRBJ2-3	.	CATSDPGQGARDTQYF	TGTGCCACCAGTGATCCGGGACAGGGGGCGCGAGATACGCAGTATTTT
TRBV6-6	.	TRBJ1-3	few	CASSSIRGLSGNTIYF	TGTGCCAGCAGCAGCATCAGAGGTTTATCTGGAAACACCATATATTTT
TRBV20-1	.	TRBJ1-3	.	CSARGPVGSGNTIYF	TGCAGTGCTCGGGGGCCCGTTGGGTCTGGAAACACCATATATTTT
TRBV20-1	.	TRBJ2-2	.	CSAGDPNTGELFF	TGCAGTGCTGGGGATCCGAACACCGGGGAGCTGTTTTTT
TRBV11-2	.	TRBJ1-6	.	CASAKIGVSPLHF	TGTGCCAGCGCCAAAATCGGGGTTTCACCCCTCCACTTT
TRBV7-8	.	TRBJ1-5	.	CASSPFEDSNQPQHF	TGTGCCAGCAGCCCCTTTGAGGATAGCAATCAGCCCCAGCATTTT
TRBV4-1	.	TRBJ1-1	.	CASSPAGTGAPWGKAFF	TGCGCCAGCAGCCCGGCGGGGACTGGGGCTCCCTGGGGAAAAGCTTTCTTT
TRBV25-1	TRBD1	TRBJ2-5	.	CASSEYLTGAQETQYF	TGTGCCAGCAGTGAATATTTGACAGGGGCACAAGAGACCCAGTACTTC
TRBV7-9	TRBD1	TRBJ2-7	.	CASSLDGTGRWYEQYF	TGTGCCAGCAGCTTAGACGGGACAGGGAGATGGTACGAGCAGTACTTC
TRBV11-2	.	TRBJ2-1	.	CASSVWDSQFF	TGTGCCAGCAGCGTCTGGGACTCACAGTTCTTC
TRBV2	TRBD2	TRBJ2-1	.	CASSFLLSSGGYNEQFF	TGTGCCAGCAGTTTCTTGTTGTCTAGCGGGGGGTACAATGAGCAGTTCTTC
TRBV11-2	.	TRBJ2-2	.	CASSVLAYTGELFF	TGTGCCAGCAGCGTCCTAGCCTACACCGGGGAGCTGTTTTTT
TRBV6-1	TRBD1	TRBJ2-7	.	CASNGPGQGYYEQYF	TGTGCCAGCAACGGCCCGGGACAGGGGTACTACGAGCAGTACTTC
TRBV7-6	TRBD2	TRBJ2-2	once	CASSDQAGGLTGELFF	TGTGCCAGCAGCGATCAAGCGGGAGGGCTCACCGGGGAGCTGTTTTTT
TRBV27	.	TRBJ2-1	.	CASSPRHTDYNEQFF	TGTGCCAGCAGTCCGCGGCATACAGACTACAATGAGCAGTTCTTC
TRBV12-3/TRBV12-4	TRBD2	TRBJ2-5	.	CASGARLAGRFQETQYF	TGTGCCAGCGGGGCCCGACTAGCGGGAAGGTTTCAAGAGACCCAGTACTTC
TRBV7-9	.	TRBJ1-1	.	CASSLAGTEAFF	TGTGCCAGCAGCTTGGCGGGGACTGAAGCTTTCTTT
TRBV27	TRBD1	TRBJ1-1	.	CASSLMDRGPAFF	TGTGCCAGCAGTTTAATGGACAGGGGGCCTGCTTTCTTT
TRBV29-1	TRBD1	TRBJ1-1	.	CSVEAFRGQNTEAFF	TGCAGCGTTGAAGCTTTCAGGGGGCAAAACACTGAAGCTTTCTTT
TRBV20-1	.	TRBJ1-4	.	CSAHTGLTNEKLFF	TGCAGTGCGCATACAGGTTTAACTAATGAAAAACTGTTTTTT
TRBV29-1	TRBD1	TRBJ1-1	.	CSARGTGPSEAFF	TGCAGCGCGAGGGGGACAGGGCCATCTGAAGCTTTCTTT
TRBV6-1	.	TRBJ1-6	.	CASKGSQNSPLHF	TGTGCCAGCAAGGGGAGTCAGAATTCACCCCTCCACTTT
TRBV20-1	TRBD1	TRBJ1-4	.	CSATGGTGAVRGEKLFF	TGCAGTGCTACAGGTGGGACAGGCGCCGTCCGTGGTGAAAAACTGTTTTTT